These 10 T cell receptor beta chains were all obtained from the same sample, sequenced in a study of control samples from healthy donors and cancer patients. Measured with immunoSEQ multiplex PCR; TCRdb has only the in-frame clones, and not every one. Among about 180,000 clones listed, around 89% were seen once. The source material was blood. The receptors were gathered from a woman in her forties or fifties in good health.

This chain links TRBV5-6 with TRBJ2-7, with a possible D match to TRBD2 (5 bases). Germline lookup yields CDR1 SGHDT and CDR2 YYEEEE. V lost 4 bases to trimming and J lost 6 bases, with 14 bases between them. The CDR3 is 13 residues long. CDR3 residues: CASSPWTYSEQYF. DNA of the CDR3: TGTGCCAGCAGCCCGTGGACTTACTCCGAGCAGTACTTC. The full variable domain, with the rest looked up from reference TRBV5-6 and TRBJ2-7, is DAGVTQSPTHLIKTRGQQVTLRCSPKSGHDTVSWYQQALGQGPQFIFQYYEEEERQRGNFPDRFSGHQFPNYSSELNVNALLLGDSALYLCASSPWTYSEQYFGPGTRLTVT.

The chain recombines TRBV7-9 with TRBJ1-5; a possible D gene is TRBD1 (6 bases). Per germline, CDR1 SEHNR and CDR2 FQNEAQ (reference sequence). Trimming removed 5 bases at V and 12 bases at J, with 17 bases between. The CDR3 consists of 13 residues. The CDR3 DNA reads TGTGCCAGCAGCCTAGGGGGGGGAGGGTTCCAGCATTTT. It encodes CASSLGGGGFQHF.

This clone was counted a few times. The chain links TRBV9 to TRBJ2-2; TRBD1 aligns across 7 bases. The V gene's germline CDR1 is SGDLS and CDR2 YYNGEE. The CDR3 extends over 16 amino acids. The trim removed 3 bases at V and 0 bases at J, leaving 5 bases unmatched. The CDR3 spells CASSDGTVPNTGELFF. In nucleotides, the CDR3 is TGTGCCAGCAGCGACGGGACAGTACCGAACACCGGGGAGCTGTTTTTT. Full variable domain (missing parts from reference TRBV9 and TRBJ2-2): DSGVTQTPKHLITATGQRVTLRCSPRSGDLSVYWYQQSLDQGLQFLIQYYNGEERAKGNILERFSAQQFPDLHSELNLSSLELGDSALYFCASSDGTVPNTGELFFGEGSRLTVL.

V and J are TRBV29-1 and TRBJ1-3, with unresolved D. V was clipped by 4 bases and J by 8 bases, with 6 bases between them. CDR1 and CDR2 (germline): SQVTM, ANQGSEA. The CDR3 contains 10 residues. The CDR3 reads CSVGIDTIYF. The CDR3 DNA sequence: TGCAGCGTTGGTATCGACACCATATATTTT.

V gene TRBV15 combines with J gene TRBJ2-7, with 9 bases fitting TRBD1. Trimming cost V 0 bases and J 7 bases; bases outside gene matches: 10. Germline V gene sequence: CDR1 LNHNV, CDR2 YYDKDF (reference sequence). The CDR3 consists of 16 residues. In DNA, the CDR3 is TGTGCCACCAGCAGAGATCCTCCGGGACAGGGCGGAGAGCAGTACTTC. It specifies CATSRDPPGQGGEQYF.

This clone was counted a few times. The rearrangement joins TRBV30 to TRBJ1-6; 7 positions agree with TRBD1. V lost 8 bases, J lost 0 bases, and 13 bases stayed unmatched. Per the germline V gene, CDR1 is GTSNPN and CDR2 is SVGIG (reference sequence). The CDR3 contains 17 residues. CDR3 in amino acids: CALHMTGPSSYNSPLHF. The CDR3 DNA reads as TGTGCCCTACACATGACAGGGCCCAGCTCCTATAATTCACCCCTCCACTTT.

This chain joins TRBV2 and TRBJ1-1, with 8 bases that match TRBD1. Germline V gene lookup returns CDR1 SNHLY and CDR2 FYNNEI. V was clipped by 9 bases and J by 11 bases; unmatched bases: 17. CDR3 size: 14 residues. The DNA for the CDR3 is TGTGCCAGAGGACAGGGTGAGTCAGCGGTCGGCGCTTTCTTT. It codes for CARGQGESAVGAFF. The full variable domain, rest sourced from reference TRBV2 and TRBJ1-1, is EPEVTQTPSHQVTQMGQEVILRCVPISNHLYFYWYRQILGQKVEFLVSFYNNEISEKSEIFDDQFSVERPDGSNFTLKIRSTKLEDSAMYFCARGQGESAVGAFFGQGTRLTVV.

The rearrangement uses TRBV11-2 and TRBJ2-1, with D perhaps being TRBD1 or TRBD2 (5 bases each). Germline V CDR1 and CDR2: SGHAT, FQNNGV. This CDR3 has 13 amino acids. V was pared by 3 bases and J by 8 bases, with 11 bases between. The CDR3 bases are TGTGCCAGCAGCTTGGATCAGGGAGATGAGCAGTTCTTC. Translating it yields CASSLDQGDEQFF.

This sequence joins TRBV9 and TRBJ2-5, with TRBD1 matching 9 bases. This CDR3 region has 15 residues. Germline assignment: CDR1 SGDLS and CDR2 YYNGEE. With 3 bases clipped from V and 7 bases from J, the junction kept 10 bases outside the gene matches. The CDR3 is CASSADRGERGTQYF. CDR3 coding DNA: TGTGCCAGCAGCGCCGACAGGGGGGAAAGAGGGACCCAGTACTTC.

This chain uses TRBV2 with TRBJ1-1, with D possibly TRBD1 on 5 matching bases. The CDR3 sequence is 13 residues long. CDR1 is SNHLY and CDR2 is FYNNEI in the germline V gene. Trimming left V 7 bases short and J 1 base short, with 10 bases between. CDR3 sequence (DNA): TGTGCCAGCAATAAGGGGTGGAACACTGAAGCTTTCTTT. As protein: CASNKGWNTEAFF.